This passage covers 26 T cell receptor beta chains from one sample sequenced in a study of T cell changes during pregnancy in multiple sclerosis. The data were produced by immunoSEQ multiplex PCR, yet TCRdb's version contains in-frame clones alone and is incomplete. The sample yields about 50,000 clones, approximately 90% seen once. The input for sequencing was CD4+ T cells from peripheral blood mononuclear cells, taken after pregnancy. The receptors were gathered from a female donor with multiple sclerosis, enrolled in a pregnancy study.

The V and J genes are TRBV6-5 and TRBJ1-6; 8 bases align to TRBD1. Looked up from germline, CDR1 is MNHEY and CDR2 is SVGAGI. V lost 6 bases to trimming and J lost 9 bases; unmatched junction nucleotides: 7. This CDR3 is built from 14 residues. Written as DNA, the CDR3 is TGTGCCAGCAGAGCAGGGGGCTCGAGTTCACCCCTCCACTTT. Translation gives CASRAGGSSSPLHF.

This sequence joins TRBV19 and TRBJ1-2; 7 bases are a match to TRBD1. Germline assignment: CDR1 LNHDA and CDR2 SQIVND (reference sequence). V lost 2 bases and J lost 0; bases outside the gene matches: 6. The CDR3 runs to 16 residues. The chain's CDR3 is CASSITGATTNYGYTF. For the CDR3, the DNA is TGTGCCAGTAGTATAACAGGGGCGACTACTAACTATGGCTACACCTTC.

V is TRBV5-1 and J is TRBJ2-3; a possible D gene is TRBD2 (5 bases). CDR1 SGHRS and CDR2 YFSETQ come from the germline V gene. The CDR3 totals 13 residues. Between the trimmed V and J ends, which lost 0 bases and 6 bases, there was a span of 8 bases. This chain's CDR3 is CASSLAPSDTQYF. The CDR3 nucleotides are TGCGCCAGCAGCTTGGCCCCTAGCGATACGCAGTATTTT.

This CDR3 reads CASSGLFRSSGRQETQYF. The CDR3 nucleotides are TGTGCCAGCAGCGGACTCTTTAGGAGTAGCGGGAGGCAAGAGACCCAGTACTTC. The V gene is TRBV7-8, the J gene TRBJ2-5, with 10 bases fitting TRBD2. CDR1 is SGHVS and CDR2 is FQNEAQ in the germline V gene. Losses at the gene ends were 5 bases for V and 2 bases for J; bases not matched to a gene: 14. The CDR3 totals 18 residues.

This clone was observed a single time. The J gene is TRBJ2-7, the V gene TRBV18, with D possibly TRBD2 on 5 matching bases. The length of the CDR3 is 14 residues. CDR1 and CDR2 (germline): KGHSH, LQKENI. Trimming shortened V by 3 bases and J by 0 bases, and 9 bases separated the two germline ends. DNA of the CDR3: TGTGCCAGCTCACCGCGGACTGTCTCCTACGAGCAGTACTTC. Protein product: CASSPRTVSYEQYF. The full variable domain, in which reference TRBV18 and TRBJ2-7 provide the parts outside the CDR3, is NAGVMQNPRHLVRRRGQEARLRCSPMKGHSHVYWYRQLPEEGLKFMVYLQKENIIDESGMPKERFSAEFPKEGPSILRIQQVVRGDSAAYFCASSPRTVSYEQYFGPGTRLTVT.

For the CDR3, the DNA is TGTGCCAGCAGCTTCCCTAGCGTGAGCACAGATACGCAGTATTTT. This gives the protein CASSFPSVSTDTQYF. This sequence joins TRBV9 and TRBJ2-3; possible D gene TRBD2, 6 bases. CDR1 and CDR2 (germline): SGDLS, YYNGEE. V lost 4 bases and J lost 0, with 12 bases in between. The CDR3 is 15 residues long.

The V gene is TRBV18, the J gene TRBJ1-2; possibly TRBD1 for D (5 bases). The germline V gene encodes CDR1 KGHSH and CDR2 LQKENI. This CDR3 is 14 amino acids long. Trimming cost V 3 bases and J 4 bases, with 12 bases left between them. The chain's CDR3 is CASSPSARAYGYTF. The CDR3 DNA follows: TGTGCCAGCTCACCTTCCGCCAGGGCCTATGGCTACACCTTC.

This clone was picked up one time. This chain connects TRBV6-1 to TRBJ1-4; D is uncertain. The germline V and J ends were trimmed by 3 bases and 6 bases, with 8 bases remaining between them. Germline V gives CDR1 MNHNS, CDR2 SASEGT. The CDR3 consists of 13 residues. The CDR3 is CASSDLYYEKLFF. DNA of the CDR3: TGTGCCAGCAGTGATCTTTATTATGAAAAACTGTTTTTT.

The CDR3 DNA reads TGTGCCAGCTCACCACCGGGGACAGCACGGCGGGGAAACACCATATATTTT. This translates into CASSPPGTARRGNTIYF. The rearrangement joins TRBV18 to TRBJ1-3; the match to TRBD1 covers 7 bases. The CDR3 has 17 residues. The ends lost 0 bases at V and 4 bases at J; junction bases unmatched: 9. Germline V CDR1 and CDR2: KGHSH, LQKENI.

The chain employs TRBV5-1 and TRBJ2-3, with TRBD1 identical over 7 bases. The germline CDR1 and CDR2 sequences are SGHRS and YFSETQ. The CDR3 consists of 16 residues. V lost 1 base to trimming and J lost 2 bases; unmatched junction nucleotides: 7. For the CDR3, the DNA is TGCGCCAGCAGCTTGAGTGTAGGGGGCACCACAGATACGCAGTATTTT. Amino acids: CASSLSVGGTTDTQYF.

J is TRBJ2-1 and V is TRBV29-1, with D unresolved. Trimming cost V 4 bases and J 2 bases, with 21 bases left between them. Germline values: CDR1 SQVTM, CDR2 ANQGSEA. The CDR3 spans 17 residues. The CDR3 protein is CSVGPTSARSAYNEQFF. In DNA, the CDR3 is TGCAGCGTTGGCCCCACCTCGGCTAGATCGGCCTACAATGAGCAGTTCTTC.

The chain combines TRBV4-1 with TRBJ2-3; a weak D match, TRBD2 (6 bases). CDR3 size: 13 residues. The V end lost 7 bases, the J end lost 4 bases, and 12 bases lay between the germline ends. Germline CDR1 MGHRA, CDR2 YSYEKL. The CDR3: CASKGIAADTQYF. DNA of the CDR3: TGCGCCAGCAAGGGTATAGCGGCAGATACGCAGTATTTT.

This rearrangement joins TRBV6-5 to TRBJ2-3, with TRBD1 as a possible D gene (6 bases). The germline gives CDR1 MNHEY, CDR2 SVGAGI. This CDR3 region has 15 residues. The V gene lost 6 bases and the J gene lost 1 base, with 14 bases spanning the gap. The CDR3, as DNA: TGTGCCAGCAGCCCCAGGGGTCTTGGCACAGATACGCAGTATTTT. This sequence encodes CASSPRGLGTDTQYF.

In this sample, this clone turned up a few times. The chain combines TRBV27 with TRBJ1-1, with TRBD1 as a possible D gene (5 bases). The CDR3 has 15 residues. V lost 1 base and J 1 base, leaving 10 bases between the germline ends. Germline lookup yields CDR1 MNHEY and CDR2 SMNVEV (reference sequence). The CDR3, as DNA: TGTGCCAGCAGTTTATTTGCAGGGCCGAACACTGAAGCTTTCTTT. Amino acids: CASSLFAGPNTEAFF.

This rearrangement joins TRBV7-2 to TRBJ1-1, with D perhaps matching TRBD1 (6 bases). The CDR3 loop spans 14 amino acids. Trimming removed 3 bases at V and 14 bases at J, with 22 bases between. Germline V CDR1 and CDR2: SGHTA, FQGNSA. DNA of the CDR3: TGTGCCAGCAGCTTTGGGACACCCGTTGAAGCGAGGTTCTTT. This encodes CASSFGTPVEARFF.

The chain joins TRBV20-1 to TRBJ1-3; D remains unclear. Per germline, CDR1 DFQATT and CDR2 SNEGSKA (reference sequence). This CDR3 is 11 amino acids long. The V end was cut by 7 bases, the J end by 3 bases, with 7 bases between. The CDR3 loop reads CSVLSGNTIYF. In DNA form, the CDR3 reads TGCAGTGTTCTCAGTGGAAACACCATATATTTT.

The J gene is TRBJ1-1, the V gene TRBV6-1; 7 bases agree with TRBD1. The CDR3 has 14 amino acids. The junction had 4 bases not matched to a gene; V was cut back by 6 bases and J by 0 bases. CDR1 and CDR2 (germline): MNHNS, SASEGT. As DNA, the CDR3 is TGTGCCAGCAGGGAACAGGGGATGAACACTGAAGCTTTCTTT. As protein: CASREQGMNTEAFF.

The chain carries TRBV28 and TRBJ1-2; 12 nucleotides line up with TRBD1. CDR3 length: 15 amino acids. The V segment lost 8 bases and the J segment 6 bases; nucleotides outside the gene matches: 10. Germline assignment: CDR1 MDHEN and CDR2 SYDVKM. The CDR3 DNA reads as TGTGCCAGCGGGACCGGGACAGGGGGCTTCAATGGCTACACCTTC. It specifies CASGTGTGGFNGYTF.

The chain recombines TRBV28 with TRBJ2-7, with 10 bases fitting TRBD1. Germline V gene lookup returns CDR1 MDHEN and CDR2 SYDVKM. The ends lost 8 bases at V and 5 bases at J; junction bases unmatched: 9. The CDR3 sequence is 14 residues long. The CDR3 coding sequence is TGTGCCAGCCATAAGGGGACAGGGGCCAACGAGCAGTACTTC. Its protein is CASHKGTGANEQYF.

V gene TRBV5-1 combines with J gene TRBJ1-1; TRBD1 might be the D (5 bases). The V end lost 1 base, the J end lost 3 bases, and 13 bases lay between the germline ends. Germline V lookup: CDR1 SGHRS, CDR2 YFSETQ. The CDR3 runs 15 residues. Written as DNA, the CDR3 is TGCGCCAGCAGCTTGTCGGCAGGGTATTACACTGAAGCTTTCTTT. It codes for CASSLSAGYYTEAFF.

V and J are TRBV28 and TRBJ2-1; 11 nucleotides agree with TRBD2. The germline V gene has CDR1 MDHEN and CDR2 SYDVKM. After removal of 1 base from V and 2 bases from J, the junction contained 1 base not matched to a gene. The CDR3 has 16 residues. In nucleotides, the CDR3 is TGTGCCAGCAGTTTATTGACTAGCGGGACCTACAATGAGCAGTTCTTC. Protein sequence: CASSLLTSGTYNEQFF.

The chain uses TRBV11-2 and TRBJ2-5, with D tentatively TRBD2 (6 bases). The V end lost 4 bases, the J end lost 6 bases, and 15 bases lay between the germline ends. In germline, CDR1 is SGHAT, CDR2 FQNNGV. The CDR3 covers 14 residues. CDR3 coding DNA: TGTGCCAGCAGCTCCTCGACTAGTCCGAAGACCCAGTACTTC. Its protein is CASSSSTSPKTQYF.

This clone appeared once. This chain joins TRBV19 and TRBJ1-2; unclear D gene. The germline V gene encodes CDR1 LNHDA and CDR2 SQIVND (reference sequence). The CDR3 has 12 amino acids. V was shortened by 9 bases and J by 4 bases, with 12 bases between the two germline ends. CDR3 region: CASSDGGYGYTF. The CDR3 nucleotides read TGTGCCAGCTCGGACGGAGGCTATGGCTACACCTTC.

This clone showed up just once. The chain combines TRBV19 with TRBJ1-1; 8 nucleotides agree with TRBD1. The V gene's germline CDR1 is LNHDA and CDR2 SQIVND (reference sequence). Trimming at V came to 3 bases and at J to 4 bases, leaving 4 bases not matched to a gene. This CDR3 spans 14 amino acids. The CDR3 spells CASSIRGPGTEAFF. CDR3 DNA sequence: TGTGCCAGTAGTATCAGGGGGCCGGGCACTGAAGCTTTCTTT. Full variable domain (remainder filled in from reference TRBV19 and TRBJ1-1): DGGITQSPKYLFRKEGQNVTLSCEQNLNHDAMYWYRQDPGQGLRLIYYSQIVNDFQKGDIAEGYSVSREKKESFPLTVTSAQKNPTAFYLCASSIRGPGTEAFFGQGTRLTVV.

A single count supports this clone. The rearrangement uses TRBV5-1 and TRBJ2-3, with 13 bases aligning to TRBD2. Germline CDR1 and CDR2: SGHRS and YFSETQ. The CDR3 covers 18 residues. Losses at the gene ends were 4 bases for V and 5 bases for J; bases not matched to a gene: 13. In DNA, the CDR3 is TGCGCCAGCAGCGCTACTAGCGGGAGGGCCAGGGGGGGAGATACGCAGTATTTT. This gives the protein CASSATSGRARGGDTQYF.

This rearrangement joins TRBV5-3 to TRBJ2-5; 9 bases line up with TRBD2. TRBV5-3 counts as an open reading frame of uncertain function. The CDR3 sequence is 15 residues long. With 6 bases clipped from V and 1 base from J, the junction kept 7 bases outside the gene matches. CDR3 sequence reads: CARTLGLAPQETQYF. In DNA form, the CDR3 reads TGTGCCAGAACCCTAGGACTAGCGCCCCAAGAGACCCAGTACTTC.